Following are 24 T cell receptor beta chains from one sample sequenced in a study of CD8 T cells in ankylosing spondylitis. TCRdb reprocessed the 5' RACE reads with MiXCR, giving one entry per CDR3 protein. The sample carries some 130,000 distinct CDR3 sequences, around 15% recorded once. Material for sequencing was blood, either unsorted or a sorted T cell fraction (not recorded which). Receptors originate from a female donor with ankylosing spondylitis or in good health (not recorded which).

The rearrangement uses TRBV20-1 and TRBJ2-3; tentatively, D is TRBD2 (7 bases). Trimming shortened V by 5 bases and J by 9 bases, and 24 bases separated the two germline ends. In germline, CDR1 is DFQATT, CDR2 SNEGSKA (reference sequence). The CDR3 is 15 amino acids. The CDR3 spells CSAGRGGAPVGTQYF. In DNA, the CDR3 is TGCAGTGCTGGCCGAGGGGGGGCCCCCGTAGGGACGCAGTATTTT.

This clonotype came up many times. This sequence joins TRBV6-5 and TRBJ2-7, with a possible D match to TRBD2 (6 bases). CDR3 length: 14 residues. Germline CDR1 MNHEY, CDR2 SVGAGI. V was cut by 0 bases and J by 3 bases, with 9 bases left in between. CDR3: CASSYSSGNYEQYF. CDR3 in DNA: TGTGCCAGCAGTTACTCTAGCGGAAACTACGAGCAGTACTTC.

This clonotype was counted at least ten times. This CDR3 reads CASSLDGGDTGELFF. CDR3 nucleotides: TGCGCCAGCAGCTTGGATGGAGGGGACACCGGGGAGCTGTTTTTT. The rearrangement joins TRBV5-1 to TRBJ2-2, with TRBD2 as a possible D gene (6 bases). V lost 0 bases to trimming and J lost 3 bases, with 9 bases between them. CDR1 is SGHRS, CDR2 YFSETQ, per germline. This CDR3 spans 15 amino acids.

This clonotype was found a few times. The V gene is TRBV7-3, the J gene TRBJ1-3; tentatively, D is TRBD1 (6 bases). The germline V gene has CDR1 SGHTA and CDR2 FQGTGA. The V gene lost 5 bases and the J gene lost 0 bases, with 14 bases spanning the gap. CDR3 length: 16 residues. The CDR3 nucleotides are TGTGCCAGCAGCCCCGAGGCGGGGGCCTCTGGAAACACCATATATTTT. Its translation: CASSPEAGASGNTIYF.

This rearrangement joins TRBV11-2 to TRBJ2-7; 7 bases map to TRBD2. Germline V gene lookup returns CDR1 SGHAT and CDR2 FQNNGV. Trimming cost V 0 bases and J 4 bases; bases outside gene matches: 6. The CDR3 sequence is 15 residues long. The CDR3 region is CASSLEGLQPYEQYF. In nucleotides, the CDR3 is TGTGCCAGCAGCTTAGAGGGACTACAGCCGTACGAGCAGTACTTC.

On this clonotype: Since no conserved phenylalanine or tryptophan closes the CDR3, a read error is the likely cause. This sequence joins TRBV7-9 and TRBJ1-1, with D maybe TRBD1 (6 bases). The CDR3 covers 14 residues. Trimming cost V 7 bases and J 4 bases, with 16 bases left between them. The germline V gene has CDR1 SEHNR and CDR2 FQNEAQ (reference sequence). The CDR3 protein is CASTQTGSGTEAFV. As DNA, the CDR3 is TGTGCCAGCACCCAAACAGGGTCTGGCACTGAAGCTTTCGTT.

The sample holds a few counts of this clonotype. The chain recombines TRBV12-3 or TRBV12-4 with TRBJ2-7; the D is unclear. V was cut by 3 bases and J by 5 bases, with 8 bases left in between. The CDR3 has 12 amino acids. The CDR3 region has the DNA TGTGCCAGCAGTTTGAGTGCCCACGAGCAGTACTTC. Protein: CASSLSAHEQYF.

As regards this clonotype: Since a much larger clone is just one base distant, this may be a read error. The chain combines TRBV7-3 with TRBJ2-5; TRBD1 agrees at 7 bases. Germline V lookup: CDR1 SGHTA, CDR2 FQGTGA. V shed 2 bases and J 5 bases; nucleotides not matched to a gene: 8. This CDR3 is 15 amino acids long. The CDR3 loop reads CASSLGTASRETQYF. CDR3 nucleotides: TGTGCCAGCAGCTTAGGGACAGCGTCCAGGGAGACCCAGTACTTC.

The table lists this clonotype with a few counts. The chain uses TRBV15 and TRBJ1-5, with 7 bases identical to TRBD1. Germline CDR1 LNHNV, CDR2 YYDKDF (reference sequence). J was trimmed by 7 bases and V by 3 bases; bases with no gene match: 18. CDR3 size: 18 residues. CDR3 loop: CATSSYTGTVQSGQPQHF. The CDR3 DNA follows: TGTGCCACCAGCAGTTACACCGGGACAGTCCAAAGTGGGCAGCCCCAGCATTTT.

The chain has TRBV5-1 and TRBJ2-2; TRBD2 matches at 8 bases. CDR3 length: 14 amino acids. The germline V gene has CDR1 SGHRS and CDR2 YFSETQ. Trimming removed 4 bases from V and 5 bases from J; junction bases left unmatched: 4. CDR3 protein: CASSDTSGTGELFF. CDR3 nucleotides: TGCGCCAGCAGCGATACTAGCGGTACCGGGGAGCTGTTTTTT.

This clonotype was detected only a few times. The chain combines TRBV3-1 with TRBJ2-1; D not resolved. Trimming left V 1 base short and J 7 bases short, with 11 bases between. The germline CDR1 and CDR2 sequences are LGHDT and YNNKEL (reference sequence). The CDR3 totals 14 residues. The chain's CDR3 is CASSQVRLPNEQFF. The CDR3 bases are TGTGCCAGCAGCCAAGTTCGTCTCCCTAATGAGCAGTTCTTC.

This clonotype showed up many times. This chain joins TRBV28 and TRBJ2-2; D perhaps matches TRBD1 (5 bases). V shed 3 bases and J shed 0 bases, with 17 bases lying between them. Germline V gene lookup returns CDR1 MDHEN and CDR2 SYDVKM. This CDR3 region has 18 residues. As DNA, the CDR3 is TGTGCCAGCAGTTTTGTGTGGGGCAGGTCCACGAACACCGGGGAGCTGTTTTTT. This gives the protein CASSFVWGRSTNTGELFF.

V gene TRBV7-9 combines with J gene TRBJ1-5; D call uncertain. CDR3 length: 16 residues. Germline V gene data show CDR1 as SEHNR and CDR2 as FQNEAQ (reference sequence). The V end lost 5 bases, the J end lost 0 bases, and 14 bases lay between the germline ends. The CDR3 nucleotides read TGTGCCAGCAGCCATCATCACGGTCATAGCAATCAGCCCCAGCATTTT. Its translation is CASSHHHGHSNQPQHF.

This clonotype was counted a few times. CDR3 sequence (DNA): TGTGCCAGCAGTGAGGGGGAAGGAGGGACTAATGAAAAACTGTTTTTT. Translation: CASSEGEGGTNEKLFF. The gene calls are TRBV25-1 and TRBJ1-4; D perhaps matches TRBD1 (5 bases). V lost 3 bases and J lost 2, with 13 bases in between. This CDR3 contains 16 residues. Germline V gives CDR1 MGHDK, CDR2 SYGVNS.

This clonotype came up a few times. The chain recombines TRBV7-9 with TRBJ2-1, with D possibly being TRBD2 (5 bases). This CDR3 has 17 amino acids. V was cut by 5 bases and J by 0 bases, with 17 bases left in between. The V gene's germline CDR1 is SEHNR and CDR2 FQNEAQ (reference sequence). CDR3 nucleotide sequence: TGTGCCAGCAGCCAGGAGGTAGCGTCCAGCTCCTACAATGAGCAGTTCTTC. Amino acids: CASSQEVASSSYNEQFF.

This clonotype was counted many times. One end of the junction fails to match germline, which may point to a read error. This chain uses TRBV2 with TRBJ2-5; TRBD2 matches 8 bases. CDR1 SNHLY and CDR2 FYNNEI come from the germline V gene. CDR3 size: 13 residues. CDR3 coding DNA: TGTGCCAGCAGTGACCGCATGACTAGCGTACATAACTTC. Residues: CASSDRMTSVHNF.

This clonotype was found many times. The V call is TRBV4-1, the J call TRBJ1-1; no reliable D call. Trimming removed 1 base from V and 0 bases from J, with 12 bases in between. This CDR3 is built from 16 residues. The germline CDR1 and CDR2 sequences are MGHRA and YSYEKL. CDR3 sequence (DNA): TGCGCCAGCAGCCAAGTGGCGTCAGGAGTGAACACTGAAGCTTTCTTT. Translation: CASSQVASGVNTEAFF.

This clonotype was recorded at least ten times. The rearrangement links TRBV12-3 or TRBV12-4 to TRBJ1-2; D gene ambiguous. Deletions cut 1 base from V and 2 bases from J, with 2 bases between. The length of the CDR3 is 12 residues. The chain's CDR3 is CASSLGNYGYTF. The CDR3, as DNA: TGTGCCAGCAGTTTAGGGAACTATGGCTACACCTTC.

In this sample, this clonotype turned up a few times. The chain joins TRBV18 to TRBJ1-2; D uncertain. This CDR3 contains 14 residues. CDR1 is KGHSH and CDR2 is LQKENI in the germline V gene. V gave up 1 base and J gave up 0 bases, with 6 bases separating them. CDR3 DNA: TGTGCCAGCTCACCACAGGCAGCTAACTATGGCTACACCTTC. This codes for CASSPQAANYGYTF.

This clonotype came up a few times. This chain connects TRBV12-3 or TRBV12-4 to TRBJ2-3; D is perhaps TRBD1 (5 bases). This CDR3 contains 15 residues. The V and J ends lost 7 bases and 1 base respectively, with 15 bases between them. CDR3 DNA sequence: TGTGCCAGCAAACCCCCAGGGTTTGGCACAGATACGCAGTATTTT. It yields the protein CASKPPGFGTDTQYF.

Notes on this clonotype: This clone may be a read error of a much larger clone one base away. The J gene is TRBJ2-7, the V gene TRBV28, with unresolved D. The length of the CDR3 is 15 residues. Germline V gene sequence: CDR1 MDHEN, CDR2 SYDVKM. The CDR3 bases are TGTGCCAGCAGCTTCTCGGACGGACGGACCTACGACCAGTACTTC. Translated, it gives CASSFSDGRTYDQYF. The full variable domain, in which reference TRBV28 and TRBJ2-7 provide the parts outside the CDR3, is DVKVTQSSRYLVKRTGEKVFLECVQDMDHENMFWYRQDPGLGLRLIYFSYDVKMKEKGDIPEGYSVSREKKERFSLILESASTNQTSMYLCASSFSDGRTYDQYFGPGTRLTVT.

This clonotype occurred a few times. This sequence joins TRBV11-2 and TRBJ1-6, with D possibly matching TRBD1 (5 bases). Trimming took off 1 base at V and 4 bases at J, with 17 bases between the two ends. The CDR3 sequence is 18 residues long. Germline V CDR1 and CDR2: SGHAT, FQNNGV. Here the CDR3 DNA reads TGTGCCAGCAGCTTAGTAGGACAAACTGGGGTATATAATTCACCCCTCCACTTT. Protein product: CASSLVGQTGVYNSPLHF.

At least ten counts were recorded for this clonotype. This chain joins TRBV18 and TRBJ1-1; D gene ambiguous. The CDR3 consists of 15 residues. V was clipped by 0 bases and J by 0 bases, with 8 bases between them. Germline-derived CDR1 and CDR2 are KGHSH and LQKENI. The CDR3 nucleotides are TGTGCCAGCTCACCACCGCCAGCCATGAACACTGAAGCTTTCTTT. It encodes CASSPPPAMNTEAFF.

This clonotype has a handful of counts. The chain has TRBV11-2 and TRBJ2-3, with unresolved D. Between the trimmed V and J ends, which lost 2 bases and 6 bases, there was a span of 15 bases. CDR3 size: 15 residues. CDR1 and CDR2 from the germline V gene are SGHAT and FQNNGV. CDR3 in amino acids: CASSLRTHTSDTQYF. The CDR3 DNA is TGTGCCAGCAGCTTAAGAACACATACGTCCGATACGCAGTATTTT.